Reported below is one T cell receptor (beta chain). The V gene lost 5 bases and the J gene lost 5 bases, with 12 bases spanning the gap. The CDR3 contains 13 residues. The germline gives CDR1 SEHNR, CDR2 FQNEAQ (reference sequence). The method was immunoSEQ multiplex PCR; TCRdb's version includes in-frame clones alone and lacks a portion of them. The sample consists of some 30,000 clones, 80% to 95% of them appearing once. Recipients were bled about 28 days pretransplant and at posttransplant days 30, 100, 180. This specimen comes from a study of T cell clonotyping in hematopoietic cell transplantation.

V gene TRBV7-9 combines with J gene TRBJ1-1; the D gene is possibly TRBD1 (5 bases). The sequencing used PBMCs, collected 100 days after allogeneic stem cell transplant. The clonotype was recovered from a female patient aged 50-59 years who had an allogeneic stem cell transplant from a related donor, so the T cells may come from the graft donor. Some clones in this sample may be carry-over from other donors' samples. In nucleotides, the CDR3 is TGTGCCAGCAGCCAACAAGAGGGGACTGAAGCTTTCTTT. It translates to CASSQQEGTEAFF.